These 19 T cell receptor beta chains originate from one sample sequenced in a study of CD8+ T cells in alopecia areata (dated by TCRdb to the late 2010s). CD4+ cells from roughly 5 biomarker-study patients were further sorted into CD25+CD127- cells. The library was obtained by the immunoSEQ multiplex PCR assay. To provide template for TCR sequencing, every sample had RNA extracted and reverse transcribed into cDNA. Sourced from immuneACCESS, this table was stored by TCRdb with only in-frame sequences that have V and J called. A share of the clones is absent; for the studies checked, an unresolved V gene accounts for under half, and the remainder has no known explanation. For this sample there are 30,000 to 40,000 clones; nearly 55% appear just once. Together, the top ten hold around 1.7% of the sample. Sequenced input: CD4+ Tregs sorted from blood. The receptors were gathered from a human donor with alopecia areata.

This clone was picked up a small number of times. This chain links TRBV7-9 with TRBJ2-7; D is unclear. The CDR3 consists of 12 residues. The V gene lost 0 bases and the J gene lost 4 bases, with 4 bases spanning the gap. Germline CDR1 SEHNR, CDR2 FQNEAQ (reference sequence). The CDR3 region has the DNA TGTGCCAGCAGCTTAGCAAAATACGAGCAGTACTTC. Its protein is CASSLAKYEQYF. The whole variable domain, remainder taken from reference TRBV7-9 and TRBJ2-7, is DTGVSQNPRHKITKRGQNVTFRCDPISEHNRLYWYRQTLGQGPEFLTYFQNEAQLEKSRLLSDRFSAERPKGSFSTLEIQRTEQGDSAMYLCASSLAKYEQYFGPGTRLTVT.

This clone came up a few times. This chain connects TRBV7-6 to TRBJ1-2; TRBD1 is a possible D gene (5 bases). The germline V gene encodes CDR1 SGHVS and CDR2 FNYEAQ. The V gene lost 5 bases and the J gene lost 8 bases, with 24 bases spanning the gap. This CDR3 spans 16 amino acids. The CDR3 DNA is TGTGCCAGCAGCCCCACACTCGGGACGGCCGAAGGGGGCTACACCTTC. Translating it yields CASSPTLGTAEGGYTF.

The chain is built from TRBV7-2 and TRBJ1-2, with D unresolved. This CDR3 is 11 amino acids long. Germline V gives CDR1 SGHTA, CDR2 FQGNSA. V lost 5 bases and J 6 bases, leaving 7 bases between the germline ends. CDR3 sequence reads: CASSLWDGYTF. The CDR3, as DNA: TGTGCCAGCAGCCTTTGGGATGGCTACACCTTC.

This chain joins TRBV11-3 and TRBJ2-3; 10 bases match TRBD2. The CDR3 sequence is 15 residues long. CDR1 and CDR2 from the germline V gene are SGHNT and YENEEA. The ends lost 5 bases at V and 3 bases at J; junction bases unmatched: 5. CDR3 nucleotides: TGTGCCAGCAGCCCCGGACTAGCGGCTACAGATACGCAGTATTTT. Translating gives CASSPGLAATDTQYF.

The chain couples TRBV5-4 to TRBJ2-2, with 8 bases aligning to TRBD2. Trimming took 0 bases from V and 9 from J; bases not matched to a gene: 4. The CDR3 spans 14 residues. Germline-derived CDR1 and CDR2 are SGHNT and YYREEE (reference sequence). The CDR3 bases are TGTGCCAGCAGCTTGGCGGGAGGGCCGAGGGAGCTGTTTTTT. It translates to CASSLAGGPRELFF.

The gene calls are TRBV4-2 and TRBJ2-1; 10 bases are shared with TRBD2. Trimming at V came to 4 bases and at J to 8 bases, leaving 8 bases not matched to a gene. This CDR3 has 15 residues. Germline assignment: CDR1 LGHNA and CDR2 YNFKEQ. CDR3 DNA sequence: TGTGCCAGCAGCCTCCCCGGGACTAGCGTACATGAGCAGTTCTTC. Translating it yields CASSLPGTSVHEQFF.

V is TRBV28 and J is TRBJ2-3; TRBD2 is a possible D gene (6 bases). Looked up from germline, CDR1 is MDHEN and CDR2 is SYDVKM. Trimming pared 6 bases from V and 3 bases from J, leaving 16 bases between. The CDR3 totals 15 residues. CDR3 in DNA: TGTGCCAGCAGCACGGACGGGGAGGCGACAGATACGCAGTATTTT. Translated: CASSTDGEATDTQYF.

The chain combines TRBV6-6 with TRBJ1-5; no reliable D call. The V gene's germline CDR1 is MNHNY and CDR2 SVGAGI (reference sequence). This CDR3 is built from 13 residues. Between the trimmed V and J ends, which lost 4 bases and 4 bases, there was a span of 8 bases. CDR3 in DNA: TGTGCCAGCAGTTTCAGAAGGAATCAGCCCCAGCATTTT. Translation: CASSFRRNQPQHF.

V gene TRBV27 combines with J gene TRBJ2-7; 7 bases fit TRBD1. The germline gives CDR1 MNHEY, CDR2 SMNVEV (reference sequence). The CDR3 consists of 17 residues. The V gene end was trimmed by 2 bases and the J gene end by 3 bases; junction bases not matched to a gene: 13. The CDR3 reads CASSLGPGTAIYYEQYF. The CDR3 nucleotides are TGTGCCAGCAGTTTAGGTCCCGGGACAGCTATTTACTACGAGCAGTACTTC.

This clone was counted between two and nine times. V is TRBV2 and J is TRBJ2-3, with D unresolved. Germline V gene data show CDR1 as SNHLY and CDR2 as FYNNEI. The CDR3 contains 16 residues. V lost 7 bases and J 4 bases, leaving 21 bases between the germline ends. DNA of the CDR3: TGTGCCAGCAAGCAGGCGCGGCGTTTAGGCGCAGATACGCAGTATTTT. As protein: CASKQARRLGADTQYF.

The genes are TRBV20-1 and TRBJ2-1; D is perhaps TRBD2 (6 bases). Germline loops: CDR1 DFQATT, CDR2 SNEGSKA (reference sequence). The CDR3 loop spans 11 amino acids. V shed 3 bases and J shed 12 bases, with 12 bases lying between them. The chain's CDR3 is CSASTGSRQFF. The CDR3 region has the DNA TGCAGTGCTAGTACCGGGAGCCGGCAGTTCTTC.

This clone was picked up a small number of times. The J gene is TRBJ2-3, the V gene TRBV2; TRBD2 is a possible D gene (5 bases). V was trimmed by 1 base and J by 0 bases, leaving 11 bases between them. In germline, CDR1 is SNHLY, CDR2 FYNNEI. The CDR3 sequence is 16 residues long. CDR3 bases: TGTGCCAGCAGTGAAGAGGGCGGACTCAGCACAGATACGCAGTATTTT. Its translation: CASSEEGGLSTDTQYF.

This clone occurred a few times. The V call is TRBV4-3, the J call TRBJ2-3; TRBD1 is a possible D gene (5 bases). The V gene's germline CDR1 is LGHNA and CDR2 YSLEER. Trimming removed 1 base from V and 8 bases from J, with 7 bases in between. This CDR3 contains 12 residues. CDR3 in amino acids: CASSQGGGTQYF. CDR3 DNA: TGCGCCAGCAGCCAAGGGGGCGGTACGCAGTATTTT.

This sequence joins TRBV19 and TRBJ2-1; D uncertain. The CDR3 length is 14 residues. CDR1 is LNHDA and CDR2 is SQIVND in the germline V gene (reference sequence). V lost 7 bases and J lost 4, with 14 bases in between. For the CDR3, the DNA is TGTGCCAGTATGGGCGGCCTACTATACAATGAGCAGTTCTTC. It is translated as CASMGGLLYNEQFF.

This clone was counted a few times. V gene TRBV6-5 combines with J gene TRBJ2-3; 7 bases line up with TRBD1. CDR1 MNHEY and CDR2 SVGAGI come from the germline V gene. There are 14 residues in the CDR3. Unmatched junction bases numbered 11, after V lost 8 bases and J lost 6 bases. The chain's CDR3 is CASHNRGPWDTQYF. The CDR3 DNA reads as TGTGCCAGCCACAACAGGGGCCCCTGGGATACGCAGTATTTT.

This clone occurred a few times. Here the CDR3 DNA reads TGTGCCAGCAGCTTAGAACTAGCGGGAGCGTTTGAGCAGTTCTTC. Its translation: CASSLELAGAFEQFF. The chain links TRBV7-2 to TRBJ2-1, with 11 bases lining up with TRBD2. There are 15 residues in the CDR3. The V segment lost 1 base and the J segment 9 bases; nucleotides outside the gene matches: 5. CDR1 is SGHTA, CDR2 FQGNSA, per germline.

As DNA, the CDR3 is TGTGCCAGCAGCTTAGATCCCGGAATGAACACTGAAGCTTTCTTT. This translates into CASSLDPGMNTEAFF. This rearrangement joins TRBV11-3 to TRBJ1-1; D is ambiguous. Germline CDR1 and CDR2: SGHNT and YENEEA. The V end lost 0 bases, the J end lost 0 bases, and 8 bases lay between the germline ends. CDR3 size: 15 residues.

In this sample, this clone turned up a few times. The rearrangement uses TRBV7-2 and TRBJ2-2; D remains ambiguous. The CDR3 is made up of 15 amino acids. Germline V gene lookup returns CDR1 SGHTA and CDR2 FQGNSA. With 6 bases removed from V and 0 bases from J, the gap between germline ends came to 11 bases. The CDR3 nucleotides read TGTGCCAGCAGTATTTCCATATCGAACACCGGGGAGCTGTTTTTT. This gives the protein CASSISISNTGELFF.

The chain carries TRBV7-9 and TRBJ1-1; D unclear. Germline CDR1 is SEHNR and CDR2 is FQNEAQ (reference sequence). V lost 5 bases, J lost 3 bases, and 19 bases lay in between. The CDR3 has 16 residues. CDR3 in DNA: TGTGCCAGCAGCCGCTTAAAGGGCTGGGTAGACACTGAAGCTTTCTTT. This encodes CASSRLKGWVDTEAFF.